A selection of T cell receptor beta chains follows, all from one sample in a study of type 1 regulatory T cells. TCRdb independently ran MiXCR on the reads; one entry per CDR3 protein. The data contain roughly 62,000 distinct CDR3 sequences, approximately 60% of them singletons. Their antigens remain unidentified. The specimen was cultured non-Tr1 T cells, either the whole culture or a sorted T cell fraction (not recorded which). These receptors all come from a human donor in good health. The CDR3 runs from the conserved cysteine through the conserved F or W. The D gene is left open where the match is weak. For some rows the clone size is stated as once, few or many, or as a class when expanded; others skip it.

TRBJ2-3 TRBD1 TRBV25-1 once TGTGCCAGCAGTGCCCGGGACAGGGAGGGCGGGGAGCTGTATTTT CASSARDREGGELYF
TRBJ2-1 - TRBV7-2 - TGTGCCAGCAGCTTAGTCGGCACCGGGGGTGAGCAGTTCTTC CASSLVGTGGEQFF
TRBJ2-1 - TRBV20-1 few TGCAGTGCGCCTTCCGGGACCCAAAATGAGCAGTTCTTC CSAPSGTQNEQFF
TRBJ2-6 - TRBV13 few TGTGCCAGCAGCTCTGGGGCCAACGTCCTGACTTTC CASSSGANVLTF
TRBJ2-5 TRBD2 TRBV5-1 - TGCGCCAGCAGCGGTACTAGCGGCAGCCTACAAGAGACCCAGTACTTC CASSGTSGSLQETQYF
TRBJ2-1 TRBD2 TRBV20-1 - TGCAGTCCCGGGACTAGCGGGAGTTCCTTTGAGCAGTTCTTC CSPGTSGSSFEQFF
TRBJ1-2 - TRBV28 - TGTGCCAGCACTACGGGACGGGAGTATGGCTACACCTTC CASTTGREYGYTF
TRBJ2-1 TRBD1 TRBV10-2 few TGCGCCAGCAGGGGACAGGGTAAGGATGAGCAGTTCTTC CASRGQGKDEQFF
TRBJ2-3 - TRBV12-3/TRBV12-4 - TGTGCCAGCAGTTTAGCCCCCACAGATACGCAGTATTTT CASSLAPTDTQYF
TRBJ1-2 - TRBV7-2 few TGTGCCAGCACCAATAGACGGACCTATGGCTACACCTTC CASTNRRTYGYTF
TRBJ2-3 - TRBV7-9 few TGTGCCAGCAGCCAAATGACAGATACGCAGTATTTT CASSQMTDTQYF
TRBJ1-6 TRBD1 TRBV12-3/TRBV12-4 - TGTGCCAGCCAGGGGGGACCTGGCTCACCCCTCCACTTT CASQGGPGSPLHF
TRBJ2-5 - TRBV7-8 - TGTGCCAGCAGCCCGGGGGTCCAGGAGGGTTTAGAGACCCAGTACTTC CASSPGVQEGLETQYF
TRBJ2-3 - TRBV11-2 - TGTGCCAGCAGCCGAACCCGACAGCTCAGCACAGATACGCAGTATTTT CASSRTRQLSTDTQYF
TRBJ2-3 - TRBV4-1 many TGCGCCAGCAGCCCGACAGGCACAGATACGCAGTATTTT CASSPTGTDTQYF
TRBJ2-3 - TRBV20-1 - TGCAGTGCTATTTTGGGAAGTAGCACAGATACGCAGTATTTT CSAILGSSTDTQYF
TRBJ2-5 TRBD2 TRBV4-2 - TGTGCCAGCAGCCAAAGAGCGGGACCAGAGACCCAGTACTTC CASSQRAGPETQYF
TRBJ2-5 - TRBV10-3 - TGTGCCATCAAGGAGCGGGAAGAGACCCAGTACTTC CAIKEREETQYF
TRBJ2-1 TRBD2 TRBV19 - TGTGCCAGTACCCAGACCCGGGGAGGGGAGCAGTTCTTC CASTQTRGGEQFF
TRBJ1-2 - TRBV29-1 once TGCAGCGTTGAAGGTGTGGCAGGGATGGAAGGCTACACCTTC CSVEGVAGMEGYTF
TRBJ2-5 TRBD2 TRBV29-1 few TGCAGCGGGGGGGGACTAGCGGGAGATCTGGAGACCCAGTACTTC CSGGGLAGDLETQYF
TRBJ1-2 - TRBV30 - TGTGCCTGGAGCGCTCGCGTTGGAGGGTTCTATGGCTACACCTTC CAWSARVGGFYGYTF
TRBJ2-3 - TRBV7-2 - TGTGCCAGCAGCCCCCGTTTTGAGGGAGCATCCCTAGATTTT CASSPRFEGASLDF
TRBJ2-3 TRBD2 TRBV3-1 - TGTGCCAGCAGCCAAGATCTGGCCGTCCGCGGGAGGAGTCTAGGTGCAGATACGCAGTATTTT CASSQDLAVRGRSLGADTQYF
TRBJ2-7 - TRBV11-2 - TGTGCCAGCAGCTTAAGTAGTAGCAACGAGCAGTACTTC CASSLSSSNEQYF
TRBJ2-5 TRBD2 TRBV5-1 - TGCGCCAGCAGGCCGGGACTAGGGGTTCGTGGAGAGACCCAGTACTTC CASRPGLGVRGETQYF
TRBJ2-3 TRBD2 TRBV20-1 - TGCAGTGCCAGTACTAGCGGATCCACAGATACGCAGTATTTT CSASTSGSTDTQYF
TRBJ1-1 - TRBV6-5 - TGTGCCAGCAGTCCCGGGGGGGGGCCGAACACTGAAGCTTTCTTT CASSPGGGPNTEAFF
TRBJ2-5 - TRBV28 - TGTGCCAGCAGTTCCTTGGGGGACCAATCGGAGACCCAGTACTTC CASSSLGDQSETQYF
TRBJ2-7 TRBD2 TRBV20-1 - TGCAGTGCTAGAGCTTCGGTGGACCTAGCGGGAGCCGGGTACGAGCAGTACTTC CSARASVDLAGAGYEQYF
TRBJ2-1 TRBD2 TRBV7-8 - TGTGCCAGCAGGAATACGGGACTAGCGGATAAAAGACGAAACAATGAGCAGTTCTTC CASRNTGLADKRRNNEQFF